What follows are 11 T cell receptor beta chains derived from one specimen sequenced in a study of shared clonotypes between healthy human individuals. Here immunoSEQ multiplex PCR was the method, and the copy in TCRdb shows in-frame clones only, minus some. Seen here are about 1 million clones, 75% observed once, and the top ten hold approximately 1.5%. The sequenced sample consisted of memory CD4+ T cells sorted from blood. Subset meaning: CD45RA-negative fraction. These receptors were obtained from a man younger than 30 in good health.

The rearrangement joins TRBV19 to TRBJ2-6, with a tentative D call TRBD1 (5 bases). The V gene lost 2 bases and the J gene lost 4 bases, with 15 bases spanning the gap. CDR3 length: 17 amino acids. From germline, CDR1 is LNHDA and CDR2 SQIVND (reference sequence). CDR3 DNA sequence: TGTGCCAGTAGTATATTAAGGGGCGCAAAAGGGGCCAACGTCCTGACTTTC. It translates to CASSILRGAKGANVLTF.

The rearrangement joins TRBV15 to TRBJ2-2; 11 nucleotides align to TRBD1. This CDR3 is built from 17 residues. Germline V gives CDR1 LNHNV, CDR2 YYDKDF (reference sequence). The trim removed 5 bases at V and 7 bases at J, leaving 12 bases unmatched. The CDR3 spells CATSPRGQGVFSGELFF. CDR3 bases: TGTGCCACCAGCCCCCGGGGACAGGGGGTTTTTAGCGGGGAGCTGTTTTTT.

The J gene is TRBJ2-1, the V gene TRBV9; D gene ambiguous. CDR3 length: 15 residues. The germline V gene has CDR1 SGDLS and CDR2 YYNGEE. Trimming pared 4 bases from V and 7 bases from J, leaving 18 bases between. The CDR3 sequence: CASSPRVLWSNEQFF. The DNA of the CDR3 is TGTGCCAGCAGCCCCCGGGTCCTTTGGAGTAATGAGCAGTTCTTC.

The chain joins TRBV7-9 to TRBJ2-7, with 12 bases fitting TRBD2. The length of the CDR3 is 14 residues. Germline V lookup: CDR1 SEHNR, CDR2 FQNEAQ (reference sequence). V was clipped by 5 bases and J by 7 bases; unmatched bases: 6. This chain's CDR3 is CASSPGLAGGEQYF. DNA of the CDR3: TGTGCCAGCAGCCCGGGACTAGCGGGTGGGGAGCAGTACTTC.

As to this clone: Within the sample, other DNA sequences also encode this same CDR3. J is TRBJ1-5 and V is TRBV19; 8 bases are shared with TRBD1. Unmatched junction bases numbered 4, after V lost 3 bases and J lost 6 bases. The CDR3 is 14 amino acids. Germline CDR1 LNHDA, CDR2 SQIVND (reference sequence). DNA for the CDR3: TGTGCCAGTAGTATCAGAACAGGGGGTCAGCCCCAGCATTTT. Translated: CASSIRTGGQPQHF.

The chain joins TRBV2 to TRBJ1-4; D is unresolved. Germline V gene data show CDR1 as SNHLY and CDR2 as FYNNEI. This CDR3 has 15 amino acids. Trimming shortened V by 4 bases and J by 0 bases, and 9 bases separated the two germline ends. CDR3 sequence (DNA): TGTGCCAGCAGTGGATCAACCGCAACTAATGAAAAACTGTTTTTT. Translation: CASSGSTATNEKLFF.

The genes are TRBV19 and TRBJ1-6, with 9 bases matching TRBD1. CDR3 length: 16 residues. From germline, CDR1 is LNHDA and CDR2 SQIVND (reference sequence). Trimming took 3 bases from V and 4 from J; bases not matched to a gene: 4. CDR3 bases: TGTGCCAGTAGTATTCGGACAGGGGCATATAATTCACCCCTCCACTTT. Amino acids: CASSIRTGAYNSPLHF.

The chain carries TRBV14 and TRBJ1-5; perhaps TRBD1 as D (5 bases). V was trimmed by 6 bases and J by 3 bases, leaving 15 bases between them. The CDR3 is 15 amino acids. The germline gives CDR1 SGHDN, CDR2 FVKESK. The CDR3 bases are TGTGCCAGCAGTCTCAGGGAGGTGTACAATCAGCCCCAGCATTTT. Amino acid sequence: CASSLREVYNQPQHF.

The DNA of the CDR3 is TGTGCCAGCACGAGGGACAGACTCACAGATACGCAGTATTTT. This sequence encodes CASTRDRLTDTQYF. The chain joins TRBV6-6 to TRBJ2-3; 7 bases agree with TRBD1. This CDR3 contains 14 residues. With V trimmed by 7 bases and J by 2 bases, 6 bases remained unmatched. Germline CDR1 MNHNY, CDR2 SVGAGI (reference sequence).

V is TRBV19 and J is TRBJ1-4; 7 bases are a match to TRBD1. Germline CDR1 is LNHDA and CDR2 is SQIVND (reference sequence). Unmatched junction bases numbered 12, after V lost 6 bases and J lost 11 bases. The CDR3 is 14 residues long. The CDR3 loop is CASSPDGTVGKLFF. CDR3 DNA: TGTGCCAGTAGCCCAGATGGGACAGTCGGTAAACTGTTTTTT.

CDR3 sequence (DNA): TGTGCCAGCACTAGCGGGGGGGCTGGGACAGATACGCAGTATTTT. It encodes CASTSGGAGTDTQYF. The chain employs TRBV28 and TRBJ2-3; 12 bases are shared with TRBD2. Germline V CDR1 and CDR2: MDHEN, SYDVKM. After removal of 7 bases from V and 3 bases from J, the junction contained 5 bases not matched to a gene. This CDR3 is 15 amino acids long.